This TCR beta chain was identified during a study of control samples from healthy donors and cancer patients. This clone was recorded once. Here immunoSEQ multiplex PCR was the method, and the copy in TCRdb shows in-frame clones only, minus some. Seen here are more than 60,000 clones, roughly 90% observed once, and the top ten hold approximately 9.8%. Germline CDR1 SGHRS, CDR2 YFSETQ. J lost 5 bases, V lost 4 bases, and 8 bases had no gene match. This CDR3 region has 16 residues. The chain recombines TRBV5-1 with TRBJ2-5, with 13 bases lining up with TRBD2. The receptor was derived from a woman aged 45-65 years with colorectal cancer. Sequences were obtained from PBMCs. CDR3 residues: CASSALTSGGVETQYF. The CDR3 nucleotides read TGCGCCAGCAGCGCCCTCACTAGCGGGGGGGTTGAGACCCAGTACTTC.